Below, 11 T cell receptor beta chains from the same sample are listed, as sequenced in a study of cytotoxic CD8 clonotypes in ibrutinib-treated CLL. Using immunoSEQ multiplex PCR, the repertoire was profiled, and TCRdb retains in-frame clones only, with some absent. Among approximately 80,000 clones listed, about 86% were seen once. This sample comprised PBMCs, obtained before ibrutinib treatment. The receptor set was obtained from a human donor with chronic lymphocytic leukemia.

CDR3 in amino acids: CASSQSMGQGFTGELFF. In DNA form, the CDR3 reads TGTGCCAGCAGCCAGAGTATGGGACAGGGGTTCACCGGGGAGCTGTTTTTT. J is TRBJ2-2 and V is TRBV7-3, with TRBD1 identical over 10 bases. The CDR3 has 17 residues. Per the germline V gene, CDR1 is SGHTA and CDR2 is FQGTGA. V shed 5 bases, J shed 4 bases, and the junction held 10 bases outside the gene matches.

This clone appeared once. The genes are TRBV4-1 and TRBJ2-7; TRBD2 aligns across 10 bases. V lost 0 bases and J lost 3; bases outside the gene matches: 5. This CDR3 region has 16 residues. CDR1 is MGHRA, CDR2 YSYEKL, per germline. CDR3 in amino acids: CASSQELLAGFYEQYF. CDR3 DNA sequence: TGCGCCAGCAGCCAAGAATTACTAGCGGGATTCTACGAGCAGTACTTC.

The sample holds one count of this clone. This sequence joins TRBV10-2 and TRBJ1-4; the D gene is possibly TRBD1 (5 bases). Trimming took off 6 bases at V and 0 bases at J, with 20 bases between the two ends. The germline gives CDR1 WSHSY, CDR2 SAAADI. The CDR3 is made up of 18 amino acids. This CDR3 is CASSRAGHTTPTNEKLFF. The CDR3 nucleotides are TGCGCCAGCAGCCGGGCAGGACACACGACCCCAACTAATGAAAAACTGTTTTTT.

The CDR3 bases are TGTGCCAGCAGTGAAAGGGACAGGGGGCCTTATGAAAAACTGTTTTTT. This encodes CASSERDRGPYEKLFF. This chain connects TRBV6-1 to TRBJ1-4, with TRBD1 identical over 12 bases. This CDR3 spans 16 amino acids. V was pared by 2 bases and J by 6 bases, with 4 bases of the junction left unmatched. Germline loops: CDR1 MNHNS, CDR2 SASEGT.

The gene calls are TRBV5-4 and TRBJ2-7; 7 positions match TRBD2. This CDR3 has 12 amino acids. Germline V gene sequence: CDR1 SGHNT, CDR2 YYREEE (reference sequence). V was pared by 3 bases and J by 5 bases, with 2 bases of the junction left unmatched. In DNA form, the CDR3 reads TGTGCCAGCAGCTGGACTAGTAACGAGCAGTACTTC. Its translation is CASSWTSNEQYF.

The rearrangement joins TRBV28 to TRBJ1-2, with a possible D match to TRBD1 (5 bases). Per germline, CDR1 MDHEN and CDR2 SYDVKM. Trimming cost V 6 bases and J 8 bases, with 16 bases left between them. This CDR3 comprises 13 residues. CDR3 DNA: TGTGCCAGCAGCCGACCGCTCCAGGGCGGCTACACCTTC. This encodes CASSRPLQGGYTF.

V usage is TRBV27 and J usage is TRBJ2-1; a possible D gene is TRBD1 (6 bases). V lost 10 bases, J lost 1 base, and 17 bases lay in between. Germline V gene data show CDR1 as MNHEY and CDR2 as SMNVEV (reference sequence). The length of the CDR3 is 15 residues. This chain's CDR3 is CATARGDASYNEQFF. CDR3 nucleotide sequence: TGTGCCACCGCCAGGGGAGACGCGTCCTACAATGAGCAGTTCTTC.

About this clone: Compared with germline, one end of the junction differs, possibly owing to a read error. V usage is TRBV19 and J usage is TRBJ2-3; D assignment may be TRBD1 or TRBD2 (5 bases each). The CDR3 has 17 residues. Germline V lookup: CDR1 LNHDA, CDR2 SQIVND (reference sequence). The CDR3 coding sequence is TGTGCCAGTAGTATATCGGGCCCCGGGGCTAGCAAAGATACGCAGTATTTT. As protein: CASSISGPGASKDTQYF. The full variable domain, its missing parts supplied by reference TRBV19 and TRBJ2-3, is DGGITQSPKYLFRKEGQNVTLSCEQNLNHDAMYWYRQDPGQGLRLIYYSQIVNDFQKGDIAEGYSVSREKKESFPLTVTSAQKNPTAFYLCASSISGPGASKDTQYFGPGTRLTVL.

The J gene is TRBJ2-7, the V gene TRBV27, with TRBD1 matching over 8 bases. Germline CDR1 is MNHEY and CDR2 is SMNVEV (reference sequence). The CDR3 is 14 residues long. J lost 3 bases, V lost 6 bases, and 7 bases had no gene match. CDR3 bases: TGTGCCAGCAGCCCACCGGGACAGGACTACGAGCAGTACTTC. The encoded protein is CASSPPGQDYEQYF.

The gene calls are TRBV7-6 and TRBJ1-1; a possible D gene is TRBD1 (6 bases). V was clipped by 3 bases and J by 0 bases, with 17 bases between them. There are 17 residues in the CDR3. Germline V gives CDR1 SGHVS, CDR2 FNYEAQ. The CDR3 DNA is TGTGCCAGCAGCTTGCAGGGGTTTGGGATGATGAACACTGAAGCTTTCTTT. It is translated as CASSLQGFGMMNTEAFF.

In this sample, this clone turned up a few times. The J gene is TRBJ2-1, the V gene TRBV10-3; D gene uncertain. V lost 2 bases and J 7 bases, leaving 3 bases between the germline ends. The CDR3 loop spans 11 amino acids. Germline values: CDR1 ENHRY, CDR2 SYGVKD. CDR3 region: CAISEANEQFF. CDR3 in DNA: TGTGCCATCAGTGAGGCGAATGAGCAGTTCTTC.